The rows below give T cell receptor beta chains drawn from one sample of a study of OX40 agonist ivuxolimab in advanced cancers. The method was immunoSEQ multiplex PCR; TCRdb's version includes in-frame clones alone and lacks a portion of them. The sample consists of 75,000 to 100,000 clones, 86% of them appearing once. Material: CD4+ or CD8+ T cells sorted from blood, obtained in a trial of the OX40 agonist ivuxolimab. The receptors here all came from an adult with an advanced solid tumor such as melanoma, head and neck, liver or kidney cancer. The conserved cysteine and the conserved F or W are not part of the CDR3 here. Fields, in order: CDR3 length, V gene, CDR3 protein.

CDR3 length: 12
V gene: TRBV25-1
CDR3 protein: ASSRLRDVEEQY

CDR3 length: 11
V gene: TRBV11-2
CDR3 protein: ASSRGTSYEQY

CDR3 length: 12
V gene: TRBV19
CDR3 protein: ASSIRGNTGELF

CDR3 length: 11
V gene: TRBV2
CDR3 protein: ASSKGPNTEAF

CDR3 length: 12
V gene: TRBV29-1
CDR3 protein: SVGNYGQQETQY

CDR3 length: 14
V gene: TRBV9
CDR3 protein: ASSGVLAGGTGELF

CDR3 length: 16
V gene: TRBV23-1
CDR3 protein: ASSQSAPDSPWGNEQF

CDR3 length: 15
V gene: TRBV7-9
CDR3 protein: ASSTSLLAGFYNEQF

CDR3 length: 13
V gene: TRBV30
CDR3 protein: AWSRRGASNQPQH

CDR3 length: 14
V gene: TRBV7-9
CDR3 protein: ASSHATGSVNYGYT

CDR3 length: 12
V gene: TRBV2
CDR3 protein: AIPKKADSYEQY

CDR3 length: 13
V gene: TRBV5-1
CDR3 protein: ASRLAGGTAYEQY

CDR3 length: 12
V gene: TRBV5-1
CDR3 protein: ASSGASAQETQY

CDR3 length: 11
V gene: TRBV30
CDR3 protein: AWSENEADEQF

CDR3 length: 13
V gene: TRBV9
CDR3 protein: ASSAAGEWGQPQH

CDR3 length: 13
V gene: TRBV19
CDR3 protein: ASSIRLAEPYEQY

CDR3 length: 14
V gene: TRBV4-2
CDR3 protein: ASSQQEGTSDNEQF

CDR3 length: 11
V gene: TRBV5-4
CDR3 protein: ASSSQGAYEQY

CDR3 length: 10
V gene: TRBV27
CDR3 protein: ASSLNGETQY

CDR3 length: 16
V gene: TRBV6-1
CDR3 protein: ASSEAVSGLAGYNEQF

CDR3 length: 14
V gene: TRBV7-9
CDR3 protein: ASSLRGQGGQETQY

CDR3 length: 11
V gene: TRBV2
CDR3 protein: ASRGEGADTQY

CDR3 length: 13
V gene: TRBV6-5
CDR3 protein: ASSYGGTNNYGYT

CDR3 length: 15
V gene: TRBV7-9
CDR3 protein: ASSLGSSSGSYNEQF

CDR3 length: 14
V gene: TRBV10-3
CDR3 protein: AIRPNLAGGVNEQF

CDR3 length: 12
V gene: TRBV6-6
CDR3 protein: ASSYEGAGNTIY

CDR3 length: 13
V gene: TRBV5-1
CDR3 protein: ASSVTSGDYNEQF

CDR3 length: 13
V gene: TRBV2
CDR3 protein: ASSEATGGPYEQY

CDR3 length: 19
V gene: TRBV5-1
CDR3 protein: ASSSSGLAGDIKSSYNEQF

CDR3 length: 13
V gene: TRBV10-3
CDR3 protein: AISPTSGRANEQY

CDR3 length: 13
V gene: TRBV6-1
CDR3 protein: ASTNVLGEGWTQY

CDR3 length: 12
V gene: TRBV29-1
CDR3 protein: SASSSPLGDEQF

CDR3 length: 10
V gene: TRBV30
CDR3 protein: AWSAQANEQF

CDR3 length: 14
V gene: TRBV4-2
CDR3 protein: ASSQGVHWDTGELF

CDR3 length: 13
V gene: TRBV5-1
CDR3 protein: ASSLLGGETGELF

CDR3 length: 14
V gene: TRBV19
CDR3 protein: ASSIEETGGAETQY

CDR3 length: 11
V gene: TRBV6-5
CDR3 protein: ASRRSQGAVAF

CDR3 length: 12
V gene: TRBV10-3
CDR3 protein: AISESGGNEKLF

CDR3 length: 13
V gene: TRBV4-2
CDR3 protein: ASSQRSGGMDTQY

CDR3 length: 16
V gene: TRBV5-1
CDR3 protein: ASSLTSGRTRVPNEQF

CDR3 length: 12
V gene: TRBV5-4
CDR3 protein: ASSPREGGETQY

CDR3 length: 13
V gene: TRBV5-8
CDR3 protein: ASSWPGLSGFEQY

CDR3 length: 14
V gene: TRBV7-2
CDR3 protein: ASSLNGPSGNSEQF

CDR3 length: 13
V gene: TRBV28
CDR3 protein: ASSHSGTGENEQY

CDR3 length: 14
V gene: TRBV7-9
CDR3 protein: ASSSTVSNAKNIQY

CDR3 length: 14
V gene: TRBV18
CDR3 protein: ASSPRRWVRGEKLF